Each of the 26 T cell receptor beta chains below was sequenced from the same sample in a study of radiotherapy plus CTLA-4 blockade in lung cancer. Sequenced by immunoSEQ multiplex PCR; TCRdb stores in-frame clones only, minus some. Of 95,000 to 150,000 clones in the sample, about 87% were seen once. The sequencing here drew on peripheral blood, taken from a patient treated with radiotherapy plus ipilimumab. The source is a human donor with non-small cell lung cancer that progressed on radiotherapy plus ipilimumab.

This clone was seen a single time. This chain joins TRBV6-6 and TRBJ1-5; 10 bases line up with TRBD1. In germline, CDR1 is MNHNY, CDR2 SVGAGI (reference sequence). Trimming cost V 2 bases and J 7 bases; bases outside gene matches: 5. The CDR3 is 15 residues long. The CDR3 is CASSYQGQGRQPQHF. The DNA for the CDR3 is TGTGCCAGCAGTTACCAGGGACAGGGGAGGCAGCCCCAGCATTTT.

This chain joins TRBV5-4 and TRBJ1-4, with D hard to call. CDR1 and CDR2 from the germline V gene are SGHNT and YYREEE (reference sequence). V was pared by 10 bases and J by 5 bases, with 12 bases between. The CDR3 has 12 amino acids. The CDR3 loop reads CAGGRINEKLFF. The CDR3 DNA follows: TGTGCCGGCGGCAGGATCAATGAAAAACTGTTTTTT.

On this clone itself: The junction differs from germline at one of its ends, possibly a read error. Within the sample, other DNA sequences also encode this same CDR3. The rearrangement links TRBV6-5 to TRBJ2-7; TRBD2 matches 13 bases. CDR1 is MNHEY and CDR2 is SVGAGI in the germline V gene. The CDR3 length is 15 residues. This CDR3 is CASSWTSGSPYEQYF. The CDR3 region has the DNA TGTGCCAGCAGTTGGACTAGCGGGAGTCCCTACGAGCAATACTTC.

This clone was seen a single time. V usage is TRBV7-3 and J usage is TRBJ2-1; D unclear. Per the germline V gene, CDR1 is SGHTA and CDR2 is FQGTGA. Trimming removed 5 bases at V and 5 bases at J, with 16 bases between. This CDR3 comprises 15 residues. Here the CDR3 reads CASSPLRTTNNEQFF. CDR3 in DNA: TGTGCCAGCAGCCCCCTTAGAACAACCAACAATGAGCAGTTCTTC.

The chain links TRBV5-1 to TRBJ2-7, with 10 bases that match TRBD1. Germline CDR1 reads SGHRS; CDR2 reads YFSETQ. The CDR3 spans 15 residues. Losses at the gene ends were 4 bases for V and 6 bases for J; bases not matched to a gene: 10. The chain's CDR3 is CASSLMTGGLREQYF. The DNA of the CDR3 is TGCGCCAGCAGCCTAATGACAGGGGGCCTCCGCGAGCAGTACTTC.

The chain couples TRBV5-1 to TRBJ2-1; perhaps TRBD1 as D (5 bases). Germline CDR1 and CDR2: SGHRS and YFSETQ. There are 12 residues in the CDR3. V was cut by 2 bases and J by 6 bases, with 6 bases left in between. The DNA of the CDR3 is TGCGCCAGCAGCTTACAGGTCAATGAGCAGTTCTTC. It translates to CASSLQVNEQFF.

The gene calls are TRBV30 and TRBJ1-1; the match to TRBD1 covers 7 bases. There are 17 residues in the CDR3. CDR1 GTSNPN and CDR2 SVGIG come from the germline V gene (reference sequence). V dropped 5 bases and J dropped 6; count of bases not matched to a gene: 21. CDR3 sequence: CAWAPYRKGALIAEAFF. The CDR3 DNA follows: TGTGCCTGGGCCCCTTACCGAAAGGGGGCCCTAATTGCTGAAGCTTTCTTT.

This clone was seen a handful of times. The genes are TRBV9 and TRBJ2-2; D is ambiguous. Germline V lookup: CDR1 SGDLS, CDR2 YYNGEE. The CDR3 consists of 12 residues. V dropped 0 bases and J dropped 5 bases, with 2 bases sitting between them. The CDR3: CASSVVTGELFF. The CDR3 DNA follows: TGTGCCAGCAGCGTAGTTACCGGGGAGCTGTTTTTT.

This chain connects TRBV7-9 to TRBJ2-7; TRBD1 agrees at 10 bases. This CDR3 is 16 amino acids long. Unmatched junction bases numbered 11, after V lost 4 bases and J lost 5 bases. CDR1 is SEHNR, CDR2 FQNEAQ, per germline (reference sequence). CDR3 loop: CASSSRGGTGVNEQYF. The CDR3 bases are TGTGCCAGCAGCTCCAGGGGTGGGACAGGGGTGAACGAGCAGTACTTC. The full variable domain, its missing parts supplied by reference TRBV7-9 and TRBJ2-7, is DTGVSQNPRHKITKRGQNVTFRCDPISEHNRLYWYRQTLGQGPEFLTYFQNEAQLEKSRLLSDRFSAERPKGSFSTLEIQRTEQGDSAMYLCASSSRGGTGVNEQYFGPGTRLTVT.

The chain combines TRBV19 with TRBJ2-5, with TRBD2 matching 8 bases. The V gene end was trimmed by 7 bases and the J gene end by 2 bases; junction bases not matched to a gene: 9. CDR1 is LNHDA, CDR2 SQIVND, per germline (reference sequence). This CDR3 is 15 amino acids long. In nucleotides, the CDR3 is TGTGCCAGTAATAACGCGGGGGGTAATCAAGAGACCCAGTACTTC. Its translation is CASNNAGGNQETQYF.

V is TRBV30 and J is TRBJ2-1, with D possibly matching TRBD2 (6 bases). V lost 0 bases and J 8 bases, leaving 17 bases between the germline ends. This CDR3 has 15 amino acids. Germline CDR1 reads GTSNPN; CDR2 reads SVGIG (reference sequence). In DNA form, the CDR3 reads TGTGCCTGGAGTGTACGCGGGGCGGGTGGGGATGAGCAGTTCTTC. Protein: CAWSVRGAGGDEQFF. Together with reference TRBV30 and TRBJ2-1, the CDR3 gives the full variable domain: SQTIHQWPATLVQPVGSPLSLECTVEGTSNPNLYWYRQAAGRGLQLLFYSVGIGQISSEVPQNLSASRPQDRQFILSSKKLLLSDSGFYLCAWSVRGAGGDEQFFGPGTRLTVL.

V and J are TRBV9 and TRBJ1-1; D is unclear. This CDR3 spans 16 amino acids. Trimming stripped 4 bases from V and 0 bases from J, with 16 bases between. CDR1 and CDR2 from the germline V gene are SGDLS and YYNGEE. The CDR3 is CASSPGPPRMNTEAFF. CDR3 bases: TGTGCCAGCAGCCCTGGGCCCCCACGTATGAACACTGAAGCTTTCTTT.

The gene calls are TRBV7-3 and TRBJ2-3, with TRBD2 matching over 8 bases. CDR1 SGHTA and CDR2 FQGTGA come from the germline V gene. The CDR3 totals 15 residues. The junction had 10 bases not matched to a gene; V was cut back by 5 bases and J by 6 bases. CDR3 in DNA: TGTGCCAGCAGCAGAAACGTCGGGGGGGCGGATACGCAGTATTTT. It codes for CASSRNVGGADTQYF.

The chain carries TRBV2 and TRBJ2-1, with no clear D. The germline CDR1 and CDR2 sequences are SNHLY and FYNNEI. V was shortened by 1 base and J by 8 bases, with 15 bases between the two germline ends. This CDR3 contains 15 residues. CDR3 coding DNA: TGTGCCAGCAGTGAAGTCGGTGGTGCACGGTATGAGCAGTTCTTC. This codes for CASSEVGGARYEQFF.

This sequence joins TRBV5-1 and TRBJ2-1; 10 nucleotides line up with TRBD2. The V and J ends lost 4 bases and 2 bases, in that order; junction bases with no gene match: 6. Germline V gene sequence: CDR1 SGHRS, CDR2 YFSETQ. The CDR3 has 16 amino acids. CDR3 in amino acids: CASSPRTSGTYNEQFF. For the CDR3, the DNA is TGCGCCAGCAGCCCGAGGACTAGCGGAACCTACAATGAGCAGTTCTTC.

CDR3 sequence (DNA): TGTGCCTGGAGTGTCCGCCTCCCCGGCGTAGGCCAAGAGACCCAGTACTTC. It yields the protein CAWSVRLPGVGQETQYF. This rearrangement joins TRBV30 to TRBJ2-5, with no clear D. Trimming removed 0 bases from V and 1 base from J, with 18 bases in between. The CDR3 is 17 residues long. Germline lookup yields CDR1 GTSNPN and CDR2 SVGIG (reference sequence).

The rearrangement links TRBV11-3 to TRBJ1-1; D uncertain. Looked up from germline, CDR1 is SGHNT and CDR2 is YENEEA. The V end lost 5 bases, the J end lost 3 bases, and 4 bases lay between the germline ends. The CDR3 sequence is 11 residues long. Here the CDR3 reads CASSGDTEAFF. CDR3 in DNA: TGTGCCAGCAGCGGGGACACTGAAGCTTTCTTT.

J is TRBJ2-5 and V is TRBV11-3; D gene ambiguous. V lost 0 bases to trimming and J lost 5 bases, with 10 bases between them. From germline, CDR1 is SGHNT and CDR2 YENEEA. The CDR3 runs 14 residues. In DNA, the CDR3 is TGTGCCAGCAGCTTAGATGTTGTTCGGGAGACCCAGTACTTC. This sequence encodes CASSLDVVRETQYF.

This sequence joins TRBV6-5 and TRBJ2-1, with D possibly being TRBD2 (5 bases). The V gene lost 0 bases and the J gene lost 6 bases, with 12 bases spanning the gap. This CDR3 comprises 15 residues. The germline V gene encodes CDR1 MNHEY and CDR2 SVGAGI. The CDR3 here is CASSYSELAGNEQFF. The CDR3 DNA reads TGTGCCAGCAGTTACTCGGAGCTAGCAGGCAATGAGCAGTTCTTC.

The chain couples TRBV18 to TRBJ1-1; D call uncertain. This CDR3 has 15 amino acids. V gave up 3 bases and J gave up 6 bases, with 17 bases separating them. Germline V gene sequence: CDR1 KGHSH, CDR2 LQKENI. CDR3 amino acids: CASSPLRGLGAEAFF. The CDR3 DNA follows: TGTGCCAGCTCACCTCTGCGGGGTTTAGGTGCTGAAGCTTTCTTT.

This clone was recorded only once. The chain has TRBV7-6 and TRBJ2-5; 8 bases align to TRBD1. With V trimmed by 4 bases and J by 5 bases, 6 bases remained unmatched. Germline V CDR1 and CDR2: SGHVS, FNYEAQ. This CDR3 is 14 amino acids long. CDR3 in amino acids: CASSSSGGLETQYF. As DNA, the CDR3 is TGTGCCAGCAGCTCGTCAGGGGGCCTGGAGACCCAGTACTTC.

The rearrangement links TRBV4-1 to TRBJ1-1; D uncertain. The CDR3 sequence is 14 residues long. The V end lost 1 base, the J end lost 1 base, and 7 bases lay between the germline ends. CDR1 MGHRA and CDR2 YSYEKL come from the germline V gene. The CDR3, as DNA: TGCGCCAGCAGCCAAGCCCGGGGGAACACTGAAGCTTTCTTT. It yields the protein CASSQARGNTEAFF.

The chain joins TRBV18 to TRBJ2-4; weak D call: TRBD2 (6 bases). The germline CDR1 and CDR2 sequences are KGHSH and LQKENI. The CDR3 sequence is 13 residues long. With 5 bases removed from V and 8 bases from J, the gap between germline ends came to 13 bases. In nucleotides, the CDR3 is TGTGCCAGCTCATCAGGTCCGGGGGACATTCAGTACTTC. The encoded protein is CASSSGPGDIQYF. The whole variable domain, remainder taken from reference TRBV18 and TRBJ2-4, is NAGVMQNPRHLVRRRGQEARLRCSPMKGHSHVYWYRQLPEEGLKFMVYLQKENIIDESGMPKERFSAEFPKEGPSILRIQQVVRGDSAAYFCASSSGPGDIQYFGAGTRLSVL.

V and J are TRBV5-1 and TRBJ1-5; D might be TRBD1 (5 bases). The germline CDR1 and CDR2 sequences are SGHRS and YFSETQ. There are 18 residues in the CDR3. The germline V and J ends were trimmed by 0 bases and 2 bases, with 18 bases remaining between them. CDR3 region: CASSLAPLGVSGNQPQHF. CDR3 DNA sequence: TGCGCCAGCAGCTTGGCCCCTCTAGGGGTCTCCGGCAATCAGCCCCAGCATTTT.

This clone was seen just once. The V call is TRBV5-4, the J call TRBJ2-1, with 11 bases aligning to TRBD2. The junction had 3 bases not matched to a gene; V was cut back by 3 bases and J by 4 bases. Germline V gene sequence: CDR1 SGHNT, CDR2 YYREEE (reference sequence). The CDR3 sequence is 15 residues long. The CDR3 sequence: CASSSTSGTYNEQFF. Here the CDR3 DNA reads TGTGCCAGCAGCTCGACTAGCGGGACTTACAATGAGCAGTTCTTC.

The rearrangement uses TRBV15 and TRBJ2-1, with 8 bases that match TRBD2. Germline V gene lookup returns CDR1 LNHNV and CDR2 YYDKDF (reference sequence). The junction had 4 bases not matched to a gene; V was cut back by 1 base and J by 8 bases. The CDR3 is made up of 14 amino acids. CDR3: CATSRVSGGDEQFF. In DNA form, the CDR3 reads TGTGCCACCAGCAGAGTAAGCGGGGGCGATGAGCAGTTCTTC.